This T cell receptor beta chain was identified in a study of molecular identifiers for immune sequencing clone quantification. Whole-study findings and limits: Spiked-in Jurkat TCR RNA corresponding to one cell was reported as detectable against more than 950,000 naive cells. More than 97% of effector molecules, versus under 1% of naive-cell molecules, belonged to clones above 20 RNA copies.

TCRdb re-called the PCR reads with MiXCR, one entry per CDR3 protein. This sample has roughly 100,000 distinct CDR3 sequences, with about a third found just once. The CDR3 consists of 12 residues. The V end was cut by 0 bases, the J end by 11 bases, with 7 bases between. In this sample, this clonotype turned up many times. Its target is not known. With 10%, 30% or 50% of RNA, about 19,000 to 1,000,000 naive CD8 T cells were sequenced. The rearrangement links TRBV23-1 to TRBJ2-2; unclear D gene. TRBV23-1 qualifies as an ORF whose function is uncertain. The clonotype was recovered from a human donor in good health. Some libraries in this study had Jurkat cell RNA spiked in. Material: naive CD8+ T cells from blood, with Jurkat cell RNA spiked in. Subset meaning: FACS-sorted CD8+CD4-CCR7+CD45RA+ naive T cells. The CDR3 spells CASSQSREELFF. The CDR3 bases are TGCGCCAGCAGTCAATCTCGAGAAGAGCTGTTTTTT.